The source of this TCR beta chain is a study of blood T cell dynamics during melanoma immunotherapy. The overall study: Patients with metastatic melanoma got pembrolizumab or nivolumab-ipilimumab as first-line care. Study results and caveats: At W3, later disease-control patients showed bifurcated PBMC repertoire changes, unlike progressors.

The time point here: pre-treatment baseline. At 12 weeks after first infusion, RECIST 1.1 defined response for most patients. TCRdb's table, derived via immunoSEQ multiplex PCR, lists solely in-frame clones and lacks some. The sample contains 6,000 to 8,000 clones, over 60% of which appear only once. A few counts support this clone. The antigen is not known. This CDR3 has 15 amino acids. The germline CDR1 and CDR2 sequences are MNHEY and SVGAGI. V lost 8 bases and J lost 6, with 22 bases in between. The receptor comes from a human donor with melanoma. The sequencing used blood, collected from a patient treated with checkpoint blockade. V is TRBV6-5 and J is TRBJ1-1; D is uncertain. DNA for the CDR3: TGTGCCAGCCATCCGGCCGTTTCTGAGTCGGCTGAAGCTTTCTTT. Translating it yields CASHPAVSESAEAFF.